The entry that follows covers one T cell receptor beta chain sequence. Antigen: not known. In germline, CDR1 is SGHVS, CDR2 FNYEAQ. This CDR3 is 16 amino acids long. Trimming removed 4 bases at V and 5 bases at J, with 18 bases between. During the collection period, no donor immune events like infections were recorded. These data originate in a study of identifying expanded T cells in peripheral blood. Regarding the study as a whole: Technical replicates showed approximately 1.2 changed clones; roughly two weeks 15 to 20; four weeks 19. Clone count variance between roughly 2-week samples rose with total template count.

Clones were sequenced by immunoSEQ multiplex PCR, and TCRdb holds only the in-frame ones, with some missing. The sample carries approximately 100,000 clones, around 89% recorded once. This receptor was identified in a person aged 18 to 69 in good health. V gene TRBV7-6 combines with J gene TRBJ1-3; the D is unclear. Sequencing was done on a sample of blood. CDR3 loop: CASSSSGEGIRNTIYF. CDR3 in DNA: TGTGCCAGCAGCTCCTCCGGGGAGGGAATTAGAAACACCATATATTTT. Combining the CDR3 with reference TRBV7-6 and TRBJ1-3 gives the whole variable domain GAGVSQSPRYKVTKRGQDVALRCDPISGHVSLYWYRQALGQGPEFLTYFNYEAQQDKSGLPNDRFSAERPEGSISTLTIQRTEQRDSAMYRCASSSSGEGIRNTIYFGEGSWLTVV.